Below, 6 T cell receptor beta chains from the same sample are listed, as sequenced in a study of CD4 T cells in relation to SARS-CoV-2 and coronaviruses. Data came from immunoSEQ multiplex PCR; TCRdb stores just in-frame clones and leaves some out. The data contain more than 9,500 clones, over 65% of them singletons. Antigens for these TCRs are unknown. CD4+ T cells from unexposed donors were obtained before the COVID-19 pandemic (2011-2018). The cells were cultured for 10 days before CD4+ T cells were isolated. Sequences were obtained from CD4+ T cells from PBMCs, cultured in vitro. Every receptor here comes from a human donor in good health.

The V gene is TRBV3-1 (or the pseudogene TRBV3-2), the J gene TRBJ2-5, with D possibly TRBD1 on 6 matching bases. Germline V gene sequence: CDR1 LGHDT, CDR2 YNNKEL (reference sequence). The CDR3 totals 15 residues. The V end was cut by 1 base, the J end by 5 bases, with 14 bases between. The CDR3 sequence: CASSQGEQGTETQYF. CDR3 nucleotides: TGTGCCAGCAGCCAAGGGGAGCAGGGGACGGAGACCCAGTACTTC.

The chain joins TRBV14 to TRBJ2-1, with D uncertain. Germline CDR1 and CDR2: SGHDN and FVKESK. The CDR3 consists of 14 residues. V dropped 3 bases and J dropped 0 bases, with 6 bases sitting between them. The CDR3 is CASSQRISYNEQFF. CDR3 DNA sequence: TGTGCCAGCAGCCAGCGGATCTCCTACAATGAGCAGTTCTTC. The full variable domain, rest sourced from reference TRBV14 and TRBJ2-1, is EAGVTQFPSHSVIEKGQTVTLRCDPISGHDNLYWYRRVMGKEIKFLLHFVKESKQDESGMPNNRFLAERTGGTYSTLKVQPAELEDSGVYFCASSQRISYNEQFFGPGTRLTVL.

This chain uses TRBV3-1 (or the pseudogene TRBV3-2) with TRBJ2-7, with a possible D match to TRBD1 (6 bases). Germline V gene sequence: CDR1 LGHDT, CDR2 YNNKEL (reference sequence). V lost 4 bases to trimming and J lost 3 bases, with 13 bases between them. The length of the CDR3 is 14 residues. The CDR3 DNA reads TGTGCCAGCAGCCTCGGACAGACATTCTACGAGCAGTACTTC. Translated, it gives CASSLGQTFYEQYF.

The J gene is TRBJ1-4, the V gene TRBV7-8; tentatively, D is TRBD1 (5 bases). CDR3 length: 14 residues. The germline CDR1 and CDR2 sequences are SGHVS and FQNEAQ. V was pared by 1 base and J by 6 bases, with 9 bases between. The CDR3 sequence is CASSLEQEDEKLFF. The CDR3 DNA follows: TGTGCCAGCAGCTTAGAACAGGAAGATGAAAAACTGTTTTTT.

J is TRBJ2-3 and V is TRBV5-4; 10 bases line up with TRBD2. CDR1 SGHNT and CDR2 YYREEE come from the germline V gene (reference sequence). Unmatched junction bases numbered 11, after V lost 1 base and J lost 0 bases. The CDR3 loop spans 19 amino acids. CDR3: CASSLSLSSGSISTDTQYF. The CDR3, as DNA: TGTGCCAGCAGCTTGAGTTTGTCTAGCGGGAGTATAAGCACAGATACGCAGTATTTT.

This rearrangement joins TRBV5-4 to TRBJ2-1, with D perhaps matching TRBD1 (5 bases). CDR1 is SGHNT and CDR2 is YYREEE in the germline V gene (reference sequence). Trimming removed 2 bases at V and 8 bases at J, with 11 bases between. CDR3 length: 13 amino acids. CDR3 nucleotide sequence: TGTGCCAGCAGCTTTCAGGGTCTGGATGAGCAGTTCTTC. Translated, it gives CASSFQGLDEQFF.